The entry that follows covers one T cell receptor beta chain sequence. This clone was counted a single time. There is no known antigen for this receptor. The sample holds no much larger clone one base away, and base qualities are not on file. This entry comes from a study of cytomegalovirus exposure and HLA in healthy donors (dated by TCRdb to 2016 to 2017). With regard to the full study: An earlier analysis of approximately 550 of the donors reported 250 to 350 Gb of sequence data and 120 million or so unique TCR beta sequences from roughly 200 million T cells. Roughly 300 gigabases of sequencing data and approximately 92 million unique TCR sequences made up an early release that covered 500 to 700 HLA-typed donors. Of the roughly 410 genotyped donors, roughly 76% were placed in the genetic ancestry cluster associated with self-reported Caucasian donors. The study aimed to test whether signatures of past pathogen exposure could be identified by cataloging public T cell receptors. The study used immunosequencing to profile the T cell repertoires of 666 subjects and linked those repertoires to cytomegalovirus serostatus. A separate validation cohort of approximately 130 different subjects was used in addition to the roughly 670-subject first cohort. To predict cytomegalovirus infection status, the study brought together high-throughput TCR immunosequencing, statistical association of individual TCRs with disease status, and machine learning. A later analysis re-examined previously published TCR beta repertoires from around 670 donors and added high-resolution HLA genotyping to investigate patterns of TCR occurrence. The later analysis used no new phenotypic data to find candidate immune exposures, relying instead on TCR beta sequences and their occurrence across donors. To decide whether each TCR beta V gene segment behaved as functional or pseudogenic, an earlier analysis of fewer than 750 of the donors relied on high-throughput TCR beta sequencing. Donor age, sex, ethnicity and CMV serostatus were compiled together with the repertoire data. Genome-wide SNP genotypes for about 65% of the 666 donors were used in a later genetic analysis, which treated that subset as a discovery cohort. Every discovery cohort repertoire had been produced on one sequencing platform. HLA typing included class I and class II loci at four-digit resolution. The number of donors typed differed by locus, with roughly 620-630 for A, B, C, DRB1 and DQB1, 522 for DQA1, over 600 for DPA1, and approximately 470 for DPB1. Because of strong linkage in the cohort, five DR-DQ haplotypes were treated as single units for association and clustering. Across approximately 420 genotyped donors of the cohort, an average of about 250,000 unique TCR beta nucleotide sequences per donor were sequenced, and approximately 17% of those sequences were non-productive.

The cohort comprised 550 to 700 healthy bone marrow donors. All cohort members were sampled while nominally healthy, although unrecorded immune exposures were likely present. Of the roughly 620 cohort members, roughly 300 had positive CMV serostatus and 350 to 450 had negative CMV serostatus, and CMV serostatus was not recorded for the donor. Every donor gave a peripheral blood sample, and the peripheral blood mononuclear cells from that sample were used for TCR beta sequencing. The Qiagen DNeasy Blood Extraction Kit was used to extract genomic DNA from the blood cell samples. The library was prepared using the immunoSEQ multiplex PCR assay. The multiplex PCR relied on a mix of 60 forward primers for TCR Vbeta segments and 13 reverse primers for TCR Jbeta segments. A multiplex PCR assay on genomic DNA amplified the CDR3 region of rearranged TCR beta genes. Amplified TCR beta libraries were sequenced as 87-base-pair reads on the Illumina HiSeq System. The paper's processing steps were these. A later analysis tallied 75 million to 95 million unique TCR beta chains across the 666 repertoires, and 10 million to 11 million of those chains were shared by two or more donors. Raw reads were error-corrected and collapsed into unique sequences with a nearest-neighbor algorithm that merged closely related sequences to remove PCR and sequencing errors. Alignment of CDR3 sequences to IMGT reference sequences was used to assign V, D and J gene segments. For a sequence to be retained, a match of at least six nucleotides to both a V gene segment and a J gene segment was required. A rearrangement counted as productive if the CDR3 had no stop codons and remained in frame with V and J, and every other rearrangement counted as non-productive. CDR3 was defined according to IMGT convention as the region running from the second conserved V-encoded cysteine to the conserved J-encoded phenylalanine. The earlier analysis of 587 of the donors excluded any sequence lacking an unambiguous match to a single V gene segment. An earlier analysis of around 600 of the donors classified V segments as functional when productive rearrangements were above 56.7% and as segregating when the standard deviation between donors was above 5%. A statistical classification framework was developed to diagnose cytomegalovirus status using the catalog of TCR beta chain sequences. In a later analysis, TCR nucleotide sequences were compared against IMGT/GENE-DB human TR gene sequences so that V and J genes could be assigned. The TCRdist pipeline was used in a later analysis to assign CDR3 sequences and most-parsimonious VDJ recombination scenarios. In a later analysis, each TCR beta chain was defined by its CDR3 amino acid sequence together with its V-gene family, and reads without a unique V-gene family were excluded. As a way to deal with suspected cross-contamination and a sequencing artifact, a later analysis dropped 640 or so nucleotide sequences that were highly shared and had low generation probability. In a later analysis, a clonal expansion index for each public chain was calculated from normalized within-repertoire ranks of inferred template counts. Generation probabilities in a later analysis came from a VDJ recombination model fitted to out-of-frame rearrangements, and those results were checked against IGoR. Hypergeometric tests were used in a later analysis to score TCR-TCR, TCR-HLA and TCR-CMV co-occurrence, with a repertoire-size bias correction applied to the TCR pairs. In a later analysis, false discovery rates were estimated by permuting HLA or CMV assignments 20 times. A later analysis grouped co-occurring TCRs with DBSCAN, adding TCRdist sequence similarity when clustering within HLA-allele-positive subsets. For co-occurrence clustering, repertoires with fewer than 30,000 or more than 120,000 public chains were excluded, along with four to six repertoires with anomalous nucleotide sharing. TCRdb limited this immuneACCESS table to in-frame rearrangements with V and J called. A share of clones is missing; checked studies link under half to unresolved V genes, and the rest is unexplained. V and J calls and clone size come straight from that table; D and trimming were deduced from the DNA. The sample table records over 200,000 clones; over 65% of these occur just once. The top ten constitute roughly 1.3% of the sample.

Beyond this particular receptor, the publication reports: The presence/absence analyses assumed that sequencing depth was roughly uniform across donors, and that assumption may not be true. A later analysis found that TCR association rates varied across HLA loci, with DRB1 alleles showing the most associated TCRs and HLA-C alleles the fewest. A further reported finding was that TCR beta sequences accurately predicted the HLA-A and HLA-B alleles for most subjects in the first cohort. Immune exposure information for the cohort was limited to CMV serostatus. The study listed 150 to 200 TCR beta chains as associated with cytomegalovirus. Assigning TCR associations to individual alleles was difficult when HLA alleles, especially DR and DQ, strongly co-occurred. Correlated functional status among segregating V segments might reflect linkage disequilibrium, but an unknown experimental factor could not be ruled out. According to the authors, the approach could potentially be generalized to other disease states and immunological phenotypes. Because some donors lacked HLA typing at each locus, the association tests relied only on the typed subset. While some public TCRs were present in many individuals, most TCR sequences turned up only very rarely across donors. An association between a missense DCLRE1C variant and V-gene and J-gene trimming of TCR beta chains was found in a later genetic analysis and replicated in an independent cohort. Because counts were too low, roughly 18 rarely observed V segments, including chromosome 9 orphons, were left out of the earlier analysis of 587 of the donors. In a later genetic analysis, fewer N-insertions in productive TCRs were reported among donors in an Asian-associated ancestry cluster than the roughly 700-donor mean. Compared with equally common non-associated chains, HLA-associated TCR beta chains in a later analysis were more clonally expanded and had lower generation probabilities. In this cohort, only TCR beta chains were sequenced, and detectable features were limited by the absence of alpha or paired-chain data. Because the 87-base-pair reads could not distinguish some IMGT-functional V segments, including TRBV6-2 and TRBV6-3, those segments were excluded. In both the original and validation cohorts, the classifier was reported to diagnose cytomegalovirus status with high specificity and sensitivity. A later analysis found that most CMV-associated TCR beta chains appeared HLA-restricted, with HLA associations seemingly driven largely by CMV exposure. A cluster of highly shared sequence variants was judged likely to be a technical artifact of the sequencing pipeline. In vitro tests confirmed that a few of the cytomegalovirus-associated TCR beta chains recognize cytomegalovirus antigens. Broadly in line with IMGT annotations, most TCR beta V segments showed up in productive rearrangements about 87% or about 30% of the time in an earlier analysis of 450 to 600 of the donors. In a later analysis, several top co-occurrence clusters were reported to appear linked to parvovirus B19, influenza, CMV and Epstein-Barr virus. Specific HLA alleles were associated with 15,000 to 20,000 TCR beta sequences at a false discovery rate of 0.05 in a later analysis.

Clipping removes 4 bases from V and 0 bases from J, with 3 as the unmatched junction base count. The CDR3 spans 16 residues, from the cysteine through the phenylalanine. This entry keeps only the CDR3 DNA: 48 bases, framed from base 1. According to the germline V gene, CDR1 reads MGHRA and CDR2 reads YSYEKL. Material for sequencing was PBMCs. Here the chain combines TRBV4-1 and TRBJ2-1, and 10 bases in between align with TRBD2. The TCR comes from a human donor in good health. The CDR3 reads CASSLLAGASYNEQFF. The DNA sequence is given as TGCGCCAGCAGCCTTCTAGCGGGGGCCTCCTACAATGAGCAGTTCTTC.